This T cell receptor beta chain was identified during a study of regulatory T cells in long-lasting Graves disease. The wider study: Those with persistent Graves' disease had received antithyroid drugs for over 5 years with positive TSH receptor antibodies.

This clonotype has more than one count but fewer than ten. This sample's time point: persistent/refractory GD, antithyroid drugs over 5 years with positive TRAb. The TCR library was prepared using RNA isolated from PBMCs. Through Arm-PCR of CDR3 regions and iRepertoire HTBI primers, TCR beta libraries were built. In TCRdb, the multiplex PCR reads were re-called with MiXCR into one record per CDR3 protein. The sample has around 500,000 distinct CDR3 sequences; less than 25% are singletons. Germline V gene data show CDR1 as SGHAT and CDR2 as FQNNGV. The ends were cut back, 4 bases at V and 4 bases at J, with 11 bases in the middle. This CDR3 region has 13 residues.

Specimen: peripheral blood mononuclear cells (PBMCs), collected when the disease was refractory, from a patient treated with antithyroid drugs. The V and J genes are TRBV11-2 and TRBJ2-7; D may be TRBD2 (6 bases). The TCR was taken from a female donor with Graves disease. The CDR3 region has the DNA TGTGCCAGCAGCTCCTATCTAGCGTACGAGCAGTACTTC. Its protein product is CASSSYLAYEQYF.